The rows below give T cell receptor beta chains drawn from one sample of a study of T-cell reconstitution after alpha-beta-depleted transplantation in children. Using its own MiXCR run on the PCR reads, TCRdb lists one record per CDR3 protein. The sample lists 180,000 or so distinct CDR3 sequences; 5.5% to 7% were seen once. Sample: PBMCs, taken before TCRalphabeta/CD19-depleted stem cell transplant. Receptors originate from a girl less than two years old with combined immunodeficiency, due to receive a stem cell transplant. Each CDR3 is given with its conserved first and last residue. Fields, in order: V gene, clone size, J gene, D gene, CDR3 protein, CDR3 DNA. The D gene is left open where the match is weak. Clone size reads once, few, many, or a class if the clone is expanded.

V: TRBV7-9; size: many; J: TRBJ2-5; D: NA; CDR3: CASSLFRETQYF; DNA: TGTGCCAGCAGCCTATTTCGGGAGACCCAGTACTTC
V: TRBV7-9; size: many; J: TRBJ2-7; D: TRBD1; CDR3: CASSLEGTGEYF; DNA: TGTGCCAGCAGCTTAGAAGGAACAGGGGAGTACTTC
V: TRBV10-3; size: many; J: TRBJ2-7; D: TRBD1; CDR3: CAISALGGYGSYEQYF; DNA: TGTGCCATCAGTGCCCTAGGGGGCTATGGATCCTACGAGCAGTACTTC
V: TRBV4-1; size: many; J: TRBJ1-1; D: NA; CDR3: CASSPEGIMNTEAFF; DNA: TGCGCCAGCAGCCCTGAGGGAATAATGAACACTGAAGCTTTCTTT
V: TRBV6-5; size: many; J: TRBJ2-1; D: NA; CDR3: CASSYGAWAYNEQFF; DNA: TGTGCCAGCAGTTACGGGGCCTGGGCCTACAATGAGCAGTTCTTC
V: TRBV28; size: many; J: TRBJ1-5; D: NA; CDR3: CASSGGSNQPQHF; DNA: TGTGCCAGCAGCGGGGGTAGCAATCAGCCCCAGCATTTT
V: TRBV13; size: many; J: TRBJ1-1; D: NA; CDR3: CASRGGLTEAFF; DNA: TGTGCCAGCAGAGGAGGGCTGACTGAAGCTTTCTTT
V: TRBV20-1; size: many; J: TRBJ2-4; D: NA; CDR3: CSARVPGVAKNIQYF; DNA: TGCAGTGCTAGAGTTCCGGGTGTAGCCAAAAACATTCAGTACTTC
V: TRBV6-1; size: many; J: TRBJ1-5; D: NA; CDR3: CASSEARAGDQPQHF; DNA: TGTGCCAGCAGTGAAGCGCGAGCGGGGGATCAGCCCCAGCATTTT
V: TRBV6-5; size: many; J: TRBJ2-2; D: NA; CDR3: CASSYRVDTGELFF; DNA: TGTGCCAGCAGTTATCGGGTGGACACCGGGGAGCTGTTTTTT
V: TRBV28; size: many; J: TRBJ2-7; D: NA; CDR3: CASRSMEGVFSYEQYF; DNA: TGTGCCAGCCGTTCGATGGAGGGGGTTTTTTCCTACGAGCAGTACTTC
V: TRBV11-2; size: many; J: TRBJ1-6; D: NA; CDR3: CASSLASGGRNSPLHF; DNA: TGTGCCAGCAGCTTAGCCTCGGGGGGGCGCAATTCACCCCTCCACTTT
V: TRBV2; size: many; J: TRBJ2-2; D: NA; CDR3: CASSALNRNTGELFF; DNA: TGTGCCAGCAGTGCCCTTAACAGGAACACCGGGGAGCTGTTTTTT
V: TRBV28; size: many; J: TRBJ2-1; D: NA; CDR3: CASSLFGSGNEQFF; DNA: TGTGCCAGCAGTTTATTCGGGAGTGGCAATGAGCAGTTCTTC
V: TRBV18; size: few; J: TRBJ2-1; D: NA; CDR3: CASSPTRRIEQFF; DNA: TGTGCCAGCTCACCGACGCGACGAATTGAGCAGTTCTTC
V: TRBV5-1; size: many; J: TRBJ1-2; D: NA; CDR3: CASGGDRSYGYTF; DNA: TGCGCCAGCGGAGGCGACAGATCCTATGGCTACACCTTC
V: TRBV2; size: few; J: TRBJ2-2; D: TRBD1; CDR3: CASSFSPGTGRDSTGELFF; DNA: TGTGCCAGCAGTTTTTCACCCGGGACAGGGCGGGATAGTACCGGGGAGCTGTTTTTT
V: TRBV6-2/TRBV6-3; size: many; J: TRBJ1-1; D: NA; CDR3: CASSYSPANTEAFF; DNA: TGTGCCAGCAGTTACTCCCCAGCGAACACTGAAGCTTTCTTT
V: TRBV6-5; size: many; J: TRBJ2-7; D: TRBD1; CDR3: CASSYSRPKGAWTYEQYF; DNA: TGTGCCAGCAGTTACTCGAGACCTAAGGGGGCTTGGACCTACGAGCAGTACTTC
V: TRBV4-2; size: few; J: TRBJ2-3; D: NA; CDR3: CASSQVILLAVDTQYF; DNA: TGTGCCAGCAGCCAAGTAATTCTACTAGCTGTCGATACGCAGTATTTT